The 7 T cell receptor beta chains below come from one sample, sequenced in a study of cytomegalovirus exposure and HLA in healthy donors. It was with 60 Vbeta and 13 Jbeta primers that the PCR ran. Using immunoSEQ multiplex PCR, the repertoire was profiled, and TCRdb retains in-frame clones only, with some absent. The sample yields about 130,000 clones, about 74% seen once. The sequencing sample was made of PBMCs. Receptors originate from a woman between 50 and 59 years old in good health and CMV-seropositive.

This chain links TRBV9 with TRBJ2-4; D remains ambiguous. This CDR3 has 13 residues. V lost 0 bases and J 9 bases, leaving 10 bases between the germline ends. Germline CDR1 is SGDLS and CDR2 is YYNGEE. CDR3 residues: CASSVAGLGIQYF. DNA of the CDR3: TGTGCCAGCAGCGTAGCAGGTCTCGGCATTCAGTACTTC.

The CDR3 nucleotides read TGTGCCAGCAGCTTCAGTCGGGTTTTGAGCAATCAGCCCCAGCATTTT. Protein product: CASSFSRVLSNQPQHF. The chain recombines TRBV5-8 with TRBJ1-5; no firm D call. The V end was cut by 2 bases, the J end by 1 base, with 13 bases between. The CDR3 consists of 16 residues. Germline values: CDR1 SGHTS, CDR2 YDEGEE.

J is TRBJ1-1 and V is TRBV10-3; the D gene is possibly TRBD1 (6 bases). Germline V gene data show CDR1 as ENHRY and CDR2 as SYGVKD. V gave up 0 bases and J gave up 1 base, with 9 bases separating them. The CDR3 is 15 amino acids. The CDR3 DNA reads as TGTGCCATCAGTGAGTCCGACAGGCGGAACACTGAAGCTTTCTTT. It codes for CAISESDRRNTEAFF.

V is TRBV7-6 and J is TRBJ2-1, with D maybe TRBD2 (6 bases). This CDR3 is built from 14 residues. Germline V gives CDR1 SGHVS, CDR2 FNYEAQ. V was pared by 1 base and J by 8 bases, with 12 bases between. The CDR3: CASSLDRLAHEQFF. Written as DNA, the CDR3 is TGTGCCAGCAGCTTAGATCGTCTAGCGCATGAGCAGTTCTTC.

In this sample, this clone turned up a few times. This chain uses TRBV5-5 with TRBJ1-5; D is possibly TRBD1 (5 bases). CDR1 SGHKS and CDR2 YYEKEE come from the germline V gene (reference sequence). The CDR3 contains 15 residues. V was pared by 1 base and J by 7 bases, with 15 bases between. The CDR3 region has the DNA TGTGCCAGCAGCTTGTCCCTCCAGGGTCGCCAGCCCCAGCATTTT. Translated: CASSLSLQGRQPQHF. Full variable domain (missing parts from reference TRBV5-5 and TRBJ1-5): DAGVTQSPTHLIKTRGQQVTLRCSPISGHKSVSWYQQVLGQGPQFIFQYYEKEERGRGNFPDRFSARQFPNYSSELNVNALLLGDSALYLCASSLSLQGRQPQHFGDGTRLSIL.

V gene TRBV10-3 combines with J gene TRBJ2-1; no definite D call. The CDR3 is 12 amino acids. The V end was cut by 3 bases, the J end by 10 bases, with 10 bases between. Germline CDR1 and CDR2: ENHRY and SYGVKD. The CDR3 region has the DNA TGTGCCATCAGTGAATCTAGTGGGGAGCAGTTCTTC. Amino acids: CAISESSGEQFF.

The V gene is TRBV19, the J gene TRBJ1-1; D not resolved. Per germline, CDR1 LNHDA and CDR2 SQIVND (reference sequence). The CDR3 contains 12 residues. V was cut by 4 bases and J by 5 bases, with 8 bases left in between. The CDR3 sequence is CASSSRGTEAFF. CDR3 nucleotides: TGTGCCAGTAGTAGTAGAGGTACTGAAGCTTTCTTT.